The 10 T cell receptor beta chains below were found in one sample sequenced in a study of human T cells and chemical hapten exposure. As for time point: patch test 1, 2 weeks after DPC sensitization. Described treatment: therapeutic diphenylcyclopropenone sensitization with weekly scalp DPC. One entry per CDR3 protein, called by TCRdb with MiXCR from the RACE reads. The sample contains tens of thousands of distinct CDR3 sequences, around 9.3% of which appear only once. The sample consisted of whole blood, taken in connection with sensitization to the hapten diphenylcyclopropenone (DPC). The source of these receptors is a woman aged 40 to 50 with alopecia areata. Some clones in this sample may be carry-over from other donors' samples.

At least ten counts were recorded for this clonotype. The chain has TRBV6-5 and TRBJ2-5; D gene ambiguous. This CDR3 spans 12 amino acids. The ends were cut back, 4 bases at V and 10 bases at J, with 13 bases in the middle. Germline lookup yields CDR1 MNHEY and CDR2 SVGAGI. The CDR3 region is CASSSAAQLQYF. CDR3 bases: TGTGCCAGCAGTTCCGCGGCTCAGCTCCAGTACTTC.

This clonotype has at least ten counts. V is TRBV30 and J is TRBJ1-6, with D possibly matching TRBD1 (6 bases). The V end was cut by 4 bases, the J end by 5 bases, with 12 bases between. Germline V gene sequence: CDR1 GTSNPN, CDR2 SVGIG (reference sequence). CDR3 length: 14 residues. As DNA, the CDR3 is TGTGCCTGGACAGGGGATCTCGATAATTCACCCCTCCACTTT. This encodes CAWTGDLDNSPLHF.

Ten or more counts support this clonotype. The DNA for the CDR3 is TGTGCCAGCAGTCCCCCGGAGTCATCCTACAATGAGCAGTTCTTC. It codes for CASSPPESSYNEQFF. The V and J genes are TRBV6-1 and TRBJ2-1; D is unclear. The CDR3 runs to 15 residues. With 5 bases removed from V and 1 base from J, the gap between germline ends came to 12 bases. CDR1 and CDR2 (germline): MNHNS, SASEGT.

This clonotype has ten or more counts. The chain uses TRBV7-3 and TRBJ2-5, with 13 bases identical to TRBD2. Unmatched junction bases numbered 5, after V lost 2 bases and J lost 5 bases. CDR3 length equals 16 residues. CDR1 and CDR2 from the germline V gene are SGHTA and FQGTGA. This CDR3 reads CASSLAGLAGLETQYF. The CDR3 bases are TGTGCCAGCAGCTTAGCGGGACTAGCGGGGTTGGAGACCCAGTACTTC.

This clonotype was detected ten times or more. This chain's CDR3 is CASSAHGDRLYNEQFF. Written as DNA, the CDR3 is TGTGCCAGCAGCGCCCACGGGGACCGACTCTACAATGAGCAGTTCTTC. The genes are TRBV7-9 and TRBJ2-1; D assignment may be TRBD1 or TRBD2 (5 bases each). Germline V gene lookup returns CDR1 SEHNR and CDR2 FQNEAQ (reference sequence). Between the trimmed V and J ends, which lost 5 bases and 3 bases, there was a span of 17 bases. The length of the CDR3 is 16 residues.

This rearrangement joins TRBV7-2 to TRBJ1-5; D is unresolved. This CDR3 has 14 amino acids. Germline assignment: CDR1 SGHTA and CDR2 FQGNSA. V was clipped by 5 bases and J by 7 bases, with 15 bases between them. The CDR3 protein is CASSADGSSQPQHF. As DNA, the CDR3 is TGTGCCAGCAGCGCGGACGGGTCCTCACAGCCCCAGCATTTT.

This clonotype was seen at least ten times. This sequence joins TRBV10-2 and TRBJ1-1; D is undetermined. From germline, CDR1 is WSHSY and CDR2 SAAADI. Trimming took off 5 bases at V and 0 bases at J, with 10 bases between the two ends. This CDR3 has 14 amino acids. CDR3 nucleotide sequence: TGCGCCAGCAGTAGATCACAGATGAACACTGAAGCTTTCTTT. Its protein is CASSRSQMNTEAFF.

This chain joins TRBV4-1 and TRBJ2-7; 8 bases align to TRBD2. This CDR3 is built from 16 residues. V lost 6 bases, J lost 0 bases, and 10 bases stayed unmatched. CDR1 and CDR2 from the germline V gene are MGHRA and YSYEKL. CDR3 loop: CASRPDLSGISYEQYF. CDR3 nucleotide sequence: TGCGCCAGCAGACCTGACCTTAGCGGGATCTCCTACGAGCAGTACTTC.

This clonotype was detected ten times or more. This chain joins TRBV9 and TRBJ2-7; TRBD1 matches at 11 bases. CDR3 length: 16 residues. V was clipped by 3 bases and J by 2 bases; unmatched bases: 7. In germline, CDR1 is SGDLS, CDR2 YYNGEE. The chain's CDR3 is CASSESRTGGPYEQYF. The CDR3 DNA is TGTGCCAGCAGCGAGAGCCGGACAGGGGGCCCCTACGAGCAGTACTTC.

This clonotype was counted at least ten times. This sequence joins TRBV27 and TRBJ2-1; the match to TRBD2 covers 9 bases. Germline CDR1 reads MNHEY; CDR2 reads SMNVEV (reference sequence). V lost 2 bases and J lost 8; bases outside the gene matches: 7. The CDR3 has 15 residues. The CDR3 loop reads CASSLRAGGPHEQFF. CDR3 coding DNA: TGTGCCAGCAGTTTAAGGGCGGGGGGGCCTCATGAGCAGTTCTTC.